This T cell receptor (beta chain) was found in a study of blood T cell repertoires in COVID-19. Study summary: Samples of COVID-19 (acute and convalescent) were obtained from the United States, Italy and Spain. The cDNA or gDNA used as material had been derived from T cells, B-cell-depleted T cells, or PBMCs.

This CDR3 has 14 residues. The V gene's germline CDR1 is SNHLY and CDR2 FYNNEI. The germline V and J ends were trimmed by 8 bases and 0 bases, with 13 bases remaining between them. As originally analysed: Estimated nucleated cell counts came from reference gene primer amplification. Clones were read by immunoSEQ multiplex PCR, and TCRdb kept only the in-frame ones, dropping some. That table is the source of V, J and clone size, and D and trimming were worked out from the DNA. This table has under 200,000 clones, 80% to 90% appearing once. The sequencing input was peripheral blood. The receptor was isolated from a man aged 40-49 years with acute or convalescent COVID-19. V and J are TRBV2 and TRBJ1-1; TRBD1 is a possible D gene (6 bases). CDR3 amino acids: CASHTGTLNTEAFF. The CDR3 region has the DNA TGTGCCAGCCATACCGGGACATTGAACACTGAAGCTTTCTTT. The full variable domain, in which reference TRBV2 and TRBJ1-1 provide the parts outside the CDR3, is EPEVTQTPSHQVTQMGQEVILRCVPISNHLYFYWYRQILGQKVEFLVSFYNNEISEKSEIFDDQFSVERPDGSNFTLKIRSTKLEDSAMYFCASHTGTLNTEAFFGQGTRLTVV.